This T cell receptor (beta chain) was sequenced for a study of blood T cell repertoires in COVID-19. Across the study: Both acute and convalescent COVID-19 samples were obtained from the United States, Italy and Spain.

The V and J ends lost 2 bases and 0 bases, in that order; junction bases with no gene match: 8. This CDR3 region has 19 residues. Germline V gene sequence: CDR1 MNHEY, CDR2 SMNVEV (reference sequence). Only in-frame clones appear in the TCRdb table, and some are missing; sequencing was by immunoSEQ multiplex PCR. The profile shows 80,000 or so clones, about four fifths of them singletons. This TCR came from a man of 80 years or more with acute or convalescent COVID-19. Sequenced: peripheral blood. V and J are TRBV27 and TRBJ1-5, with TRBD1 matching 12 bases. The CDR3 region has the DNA TGTGCCAGCAGTTTAAAACCGGGACAGGGGGCGGATAGCAATCAGCCCCAGCATTTT. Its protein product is CASSLKPGQGADSNQPQHF.